These T cell receptor beta chains were read from a single sample in a study of blood T cell repertoires in COVID-19. Repertoires were generated with immunoSEQ multiplex PCR, while TCRdb's copy carries only in-frame clones and drops some. The sample shows over 150,000 clones, about 79% of them seen only once. Sequenced: peripheral blood. These receptors all come from a human donor in a cohort sampled during active COVID-19. Both conserved end residues are part of each CDR3. A D gene is named only where the DNA matches it firmly. Clone size, where shown, is once, few, many, or a class for clones that have expanded.

d_gene | j_gene | abundance | v_gene | CDR3aa | CDR3nt
NA | TRBJ1-5 | NA | TRBV28 | CASKGLIDQPQHF | TGTGCCAGCAAGGGACTGATCGATCAGCCCCAGCATTTT
TRBD2 | TRBJ2-1 | NA | TRBV29-1 | CSALRLAGGREQFF | TGCAGCGCCCTTCGACTAGCGGGAGGGAGGGAGCAGTTCTTC
NA | TRBJ1-1 | once | TRBV28 | CASSYPGEGTTEAFF | TGTGCCAGCAGTTATCCGGGGGAAGGGACCACTGAAGCTTTCTTT
NA | TRBJ2-3 | NA | TRBV7-9 | CASSLGRGPYSTDTQYF | TGTGCCAGCAGCCTCGGGAGGGGGCCGTACAGCACAGATACGCAGTATTTT
TRBD2 | TRBJ2-4 | once | TRBV7-8 | CASSLPRAGGLNIQYF | TGTGCCAGCAGCTTGCCACGCGCGGGAGGTTTAAACATTCAGTACTTC
TRBD2 | TRBJ2-1 | NA | TRBV18 | CASSPPKAGLAVYNEQFF | TGTGCCAGCTCACCCCCTAAAGCCGGACTAGCGGTCTACAATGAGCAGTTCTTC
TRBD2 | TRBJ2-3 | NA | TRBV4-1 | CASSQGRLAGESTDTQYF | TGCGCCAGCAGCCAAGGACGGCTGGCGGGAGAGAGCACAGATACGCAGTATTTT
NA | TRBJ1-6 | NA | TRBV19 | CATKAGPETNSPLHF | TGTGCCACCAAGGCGGGACCGGAAACTAATTCACCCCTCCACTTT
TRBD2 | TRBJ2-1 | NA | TRBV2 | CASKAVAGDNEQFF | TGTGCCAGCAAGGCCGTAGCGGGAGACAATGAGCAGTTCTTC
NA | TRBJ2-4 | NA | TRBV28 | CASSPLHSRSIQYF | TGTGCCAGCAGTCCCTTACACTCTAGAAGCATTCAGTACTTC
NA | TRBJ2-1 | NA | TRBV27 | CASSSIRDSYNEQFF | TGTGCCAGCAGTTCTATCAGGGACTCCTACAATGAGCAGTTCTTC
TRBD2 | TRBJ2-1 | NA | TRBV18 | CASSPSTSGRGNEQFF | TGTGCCAGCTCACCGTCGACTAGCGGGAGAGGGAATGAGCAGTTCTTC
NA | TRBJ1-4 | NA | TRBV3-1/TRBV3-2 | CASSQEGGQFNEKLFF | TGTGCCAGCAGCCAAGAGGGTGGGCAGTTTAATGAAAAACTGTTTTTT
TRBD2 | TRBJ2-2 | NA | TRBV2 | CASRPGLASTGELFF | TGTGCCAGCCGACCGGGACTAGCGAGCACCGGGGAGCTGTTTTTT
TRBD1 | TRBJ2-1 | NA | TRBV6-6 | CASNPGQGRDEQFF | TGTGCCAGCAACCCGGGACAGGGGAGGGATGAGCAGTTCTTC
TRBD2 | TRBJ2-3 | NA | TRBV28 | CASSPSLAGDWTDTQYF | TGTGCCAGCAGCCCTTCACTAGCGGGAGATTGGACAGATACGCAGTATTTT
TRBD1 | TRBJ1-1 | NA | TRBV19 | CASAGTGRVTAFF | TGTGCCAGTGCCGGGACAGGGAGGGTTACGGCTTTCTTT
TRBD1 | TRBJ1-1 | NA | TRBV28 | CASSSGGKHTEAFF | TGTGCCAGCAGTTCAGGGGGCAAGCACACTGAAGCTTTCTTT
TRBD1 | TRBJ1-2 | NA | TRBV27 | CASSSIYRGGDGYTF | TGTGCCAGCAGTTCCATATACAGGGGAGGAGATGGCTACACCTTC
TRBD1 | TRBJ2-7 | NA | TRBV5-1 | CASSQQGQGFSYEQYF | TGCGCCAGCAGCCAACAGGGACAGGGGTTCTCCTACGAGCAGTACTTC
TRBD1 | TRBJ1-3 | NA | TRBV10-3 | CAISESTQGAGNTIYF | TGTGCCATCAGTGAGTCCACTCAGGGGGCTGGAAACACCATATATTTT
NA | TRBJ2-7 | NA | TRBV6-5 | CASKTSSAYEQYF | TGTGCCAGCAAAACTAGTAGCGCCTACGAGCAGTACTTC
TRBD2 | TRBJ2-7 | few | TRBV7-9 | CASSLDLGLVSYEQYF | TGTGCCAGCAGCTTAGATTTGGGACTAGTCTCCTACGAGCAGTACTTC
TRBD1 | TRBJ2-7 | NA | TRBV27 | CASSLPGTGTYEQYF | TGTGCCAGCAGTCTACCCGGGACAGGAACCTACGAGCAGTACTTC
NA | TRBJ2-5 | NA | TRBV14 | CASSQEIRTDEETQYF | TGTGCCAGCAGCCAGGAAATCAGGACAGACGAAGAGACCCAGTACTTC
TRBD2 | TRBJ2-7 | few | TRBV4-2 | CASSQAISGSSYEQYF | TGTGCCAGCAGCCAGGCGATTAGCGGGAGCTCCTACGAGCAGTACTTC
TRBD1 | TRBJ2-5 | NA | TRBV24-1 | CATSDHGTAQETQYF | TGTGCCACCAGTGATCACGGGACAGCCCAAGAGACCCAGTACTTC
TRBD2 | TRBJ2-7 | NA | TRBV20-1 | CSASPRGRMATLSEQYF | TGCAGTGCTAGTCCACGCGGGAGGATGGCTACCCTCAGCGAGCAGTACTTC
NA | TRBJ2-5 | NA | TRBV5-1 | CASSLWWRREVETQYF | TGCGCCAGCAGCTTGTGGTGGCGGAGGGAAGTGGAGACCCAGTACTTC
TRBD2 | TRBJ2-7 | many | TRBV18 | CASSLWTSGRNEQYF | TGTGCCAGCTCACTATGGACTAGCGGGAGGAACGAGCAGTACTTC
NA | TRBJ1-4 | NA | TRBV4-2 | CASSQDEAVTTNEKLFF | TGTGCCAGCAGCCAAGATGAGGCGGTAACAACTAATGAAAAACTGTTTTTT
NA | TRBJ2-7 | NA | TRBV9 | CASSVEGRGREQYF | TGTGCCAGCAGCGTAGAGGGGCGCGGTCGGGAGCAGTACTTC
TRBD2 | TRBJ2-1 | NA | TRBV18 | CASSPRGDEQFF | TGTGCCAGCTCACCCCGGGGGGACGAGCAGTTCTTC
TRBD2 | TRBJ2-5 | NA | TRBV5-1 | CASSCKCGTTKETQYF | TGCGCCAGCAGCTGTAAGTGCGGGACTACCAAAGAGACCCAGTACTTC
NA | TRBJ2-7 | NA | TRBV28 | CASSSTVYEQYF | TGTGCCAGCAGTTCAACGGTCTACGAGCAGTACTTC
NA | TRBJ1-1 | NA | TRBV15 | CATSRGHVNTEAFF | TGTGCCACCAGCAGAGGGCATGTGAACACTGAAGCTTTCTTT
TRBD2 | TRBJ2-5 | NA | TRBV28 | CASSPTLGGETQYF | TGTGCCAGCAGTCCAACGTTGGGGGGGGAGACCCAGTACTTC
NA | TRBJ2-7 | NA | TRBV4-1 | CASSLHVDSYEQYF | TGCGCCAGCAGCTTACACGTCGACTCCTACGAGCAGTACTTC
TRBD1 | TRBJ2-5 | NA | TRBV5-1 | CASSSTGAPGETQYF | TGCGCCAGCAGCTCGACAGGGGCCCCGGGGGAGACCCAGTACTTC
NA | TRBJ1-1 | NA | TRBV20-1 | CSARGDTEAFF | TGCAGTGCCCGCGGGGACACTGAAGCTTTCTTT
TRBD1 | TRBJ1-4 | NA | TRBV19 | CASHPGPGTGSGEKLFF | TGTGCCAGTCACCCTGGGCCGGGGACAGGCTCGGGTGAAAAACTGTTTTTT
NA | TRBJ1-2 | NA | TRBV3-1/TRBV3-2 | CASSQWQVLNYGYTF | TGTGCCAGCAGCCAATGGCAGGTGCTCAACTATGGCTACACCTTC
NA | TRBJ1-5 | NA | TRBV2 | CASSEAGQVSNQPQHF | TGTGCCAGCAGTGAAGCGGGGCAGGTTAGCAATCAGCCCCAGCATTTT
TRBD1 | TRBJ2-7 | few | TRBV27 | CASSLSGTGEYEQYF | TGTGCCAGCAGTTTATCCGGGACAGGGGAATACGAGCAGTACTTC
NA | TRBJ1-2 | few | TRBV2 | CAITDGRDYGYTF | TGTGCCATCACCGATGGCAGGGACTATGGCTACACCTTC
NA | TRBJ2-3 | NA | TRBV6-2/TRBV6-3 | CASSAGKITDTQYF | TGTGCCAGCAGTGCGGGGAAGATTACAGATACGCAGTATTTT
NA | TRBJ2-7 | NA | TRBV5-5 | CASSLAPPAAQYF | TGTGCCAGCAGCTTGGCCCCCCCAGCGGCTCAGTACTTC
TRBD2 | TRBJ2-7 | NA | TRBV29-1 | CSAKTSTSYEQYF | TGCAGCGCCAAGACTAGCACCTCCTACGAGCAGTACTTC
NA | TRBJ2-7 | NA | TRBV5-1 | CASSQGYQAPYEQYF | TGCGCCAGCAGCCAAGGCTATCAGGCCCCCTACGAGCAGTACTTC
TRBD1 | TRBJ1-4 | NA | TRBV7-9 | CASSPRGRGEKLFF | TGTGCCAGCAGCCCGAGGGGGCGGGGTGAAAAACTGTTTTTT
TRBD2 | TRBJ2-5 | NA | TRBV7-2 | CASSLVRLAGEGRETQYF | TGTGCCAGCAGCTTAGTTCGACTAGCGGGAGAGGGTCGGGAGACCCAGTACTTC
NA | TRBJ2-4 | once | TRBV14 | CASSQELAKNIQYF | TGTGCCAGCAGCCAAGAACTAGCCAAAAACATTCAGTACTTC
TRBD2 | TRBJ2-1 | NA | TRBV3-1/TRBV3-2 | CASSHRGAGGDNEQFF | TGTGCCAGCAGCCACCGAGGGGCGGGAGGGGACAATGAGCAGTTCTTC
TRBD1 | TRBJ2-7 | NA | TRBV6-6 | CASSRRTGGFYEQYF | TGTGCCAGCAGTCGTCGGACAGGGGGTTTCTACGAGCAGTACTTC
TRBD2 | TRBJ2-5 | NA | TRBV5-4 | CASSRGLAGFVETQYF | TGTGCCAGCAGCCGCGGACTAGCGGGATTCGTGGAGACCCAGTACTTC
NA | TRBJ2-5 | few | TRBV6-5 | CASSYQRVGTQYF | TGTGCCAGCAGTTACCAGCGGGTGGGAACCCAGTACTTC
NA | TRBJ1-1 | once | TRBV19 | CASTLGGVEAFF | TGTGCCAGTACCCTCGGTGGAGTTGAAGCTTTCTTT